The 20 T cell receptor beta chains given below trace back to one sample, sequenced in a study of blood T cells in healthy people across ages. Sample-barcoded 5' priming and a J-beta primer mix drove a second PCR of roughly 6 to 12 cycles. TCRdb itself ran the 5' RACE reads through MiXCR, one entry per CDR3 protein. The data show 910,000 or so distinct CDR3 sequences, roughly 51% seen once. Specimen: blood. The receptors were sampled from a woman aged 55-75 years in good health.

In this sample, this clonotype turned up a few times. The chain carries TRBV20-1 and TRBJ2-7, with D perhaps matching TRBD2 (6 bases). There are 14 residues in the CDR3. CDR1 is DFQATT, CDR2 SNEGSKA, per germline (reference sequence). Between the trimmed V and J ends, which lost 1 base and 3 bases, there was a span of 13 bases. DNA for the CDR3: TGCAGTGCTAGAGTTGCGGGACCCCTCTACGAGCAGTACTTC. Translation: CSARVAGPLYEQYF.

In the case of this clonotype: Germline and junction disagree at one end, which may indicate a read error. V usage is TRBV29-1 and J usage is TRBJ1-1, with 12 bases lining up with TRBD1. The length of the CDR3 is 15 residues. The germline V gene encodes CDR1 SQVTM and CDR2 ANQGSEA. The CDR3 region is CSVGDRGLANTEAFF. The CDR3 nucleotides are TGCAGCGTTGGGGACAGGGGGCTCGCGAACACTGAGGCTTTCTTT.

V and J are TRBV12-3 or TRBV12-4 and TRBJ2-7; D might be TRBD1 (5 bases). V lost 6 bases and J 2 bases, leaving 11 bases between the germline ends. CDR3 length: 13 amino acids. CDR3 in DNA: TGTGCCAGCAGGTTCCAGGACACCTACGAGCAGTACTTC. The encoded protein is CASRFQDTYEQYF.

V and J are TRBV11-3 and TRBJ2-5; 13 nucleotides match TRBD2. CDR1 and CDR2 (germline): SGHNT, YENEEA. There are 15 residues in the CDR3. V trimming: 5 bases; J trimming: 11 bases; junction bases outside the gene matches: 11. In nucleotides, the CDR3 is TGTGCCAGCAGCGGACTAGCGGGAGCGGGGAGTGAGCAGTACTTC. The encoded protein is CASSGLAGAGSEQYF.

This clonotype has a handful of counts. The chain joins TRBV29-1 to TRBJ1-1; TRBD1 is a possible D gene (6 bases). The CDR3 covers 14 residues. Trimming stripped 7 bases from V and 5 bases from J, with 20 bases between. Germline V gene data show CDR1 as SQVTM and CDR2 as ANQGSEA. The CDR3 here is CSGIRQGSGTEAFF. The CDR3 coding sequence is TGCAGCGGAATCCGGCAGGGGTCGGGGACTGAAGCTTTCTTT. Variable domain in full (rest from reference TRBV29-1 and TRBJ1-1): SAVISQKPSRDICQRGTSLTIQCQVDSQVTMMFWYRQQPGQSLTLIATANQGSEATYESGFVIDKFPISRPNLTFSTLTVSNMSPEDSSIYLCSGIRQGSGTEAFFGQGTRLTVV.

This clonotype has a single count. The chain uses TRBV7-9 and TRBJ2-7; 11 bases map to TRBD1. The ends lost 6 bases at V and 12 bases at J; junction bases unmatched: 13. CDR1 is SEHNR, CDR2 FQNEAQ, per germline (reference sequence). This CDR3 has 14 amino acids. The CDR3 spells CASSIPGQGETRYF. The CDR3 bases are TGTGCCAGCAGTATCCCGGGACAGGGGGAGACCCGGTACTTC.

The chain has TRBV10-3 and TRBJ2-7; no clear D. With 4 bases removed from V and 2 bases from J, the gap between germline ends came to 12 bases. The germline CDR1 and CDR2 sequences are ENHRY and SYGVKD. The CDR3 has 14 amino acids. The CDR3 spells CAISGGQSTYEQYF. In nucleotides, the CDR3 is TGTGCCATCAGTGGTGGCCAATCTACCTACGAGCAGTACTTC.

The rearrangement uses TRBV10-3 and TRBJ2-1; 8 bases match TRBD2. The CDR3 consists of 15 residues. V was pared by 0 bases and J by 4 bases, with 2 bases of the junction left unmatched. Per the germline V gene, CDR1 is ENHRY and CDR2 is SYGVKD. Written as DNA, the CDR3 is TGTGCCATCAGTGAGTCGTCTAGCGGGTACAATGAGCAGTTCTTC. Protein product: CAISESSSGYNEQFF.

The chain is built from TRBV11-2 and TRBJ2-7; D gene ambiguous. Germline V gene sequence: CDR1 SGHAT, CDR2 FQNNGV. CDR3 size: 13 residues. The ends were cut back, 5 bases at V and 7 bases at J, with 15 bases in the middle. The CDR3 nucleotides are TGTGCCAGCAGCCTCGCAACACTGGGGGAGCAGTACTTC. Protein product: CASSLATLGEQYF.

The chain links TRBV27 to TRBJ2-1; TRBD1 matches at 10 bases. Germline CDR1 is MNHEY and CDR2 is SMNVEV (reference sequence). V dropped 5 bases and J dropped 9; count of bases not matched to a gene: 13. The CDR3 has 16 residues. The CDR3 sequence: CASSLTGTGAWGEQFF. Here the CDR3 DNA reads TGTGCCAGCAGTCTTACCGGGACAGGGGCTTGGGGTGAGCAGTTCTTC.

The V and J genes are TRBV18 and TRBJ2-5, with 9 bases aligning to TRBD2. Germline V gene data show CDR1 as KGHSH and CDR2 as LQKENI. The CDR3 loop spans 14 amino acids. Losses at the gene ends were 3 bases for V and 13 bases for J; bases not matched to a gene: 12. CDR3 residues: CASSPSGTSRLPYF. In nucleotides, the CDR3 is TGTGCCAGCTCACCGTCCGGGACTAGCCGCCTCCCGTACTTC.

The CDR3 DNA reads TGTGCCAGCAGTGAATGGGGGGTACACGAGCAGTACTTC. Residues: CASSEWGVHEQYF. The chain employs TRBV25-1 and TRBJ2-7; TRBD2 is a possible D gene (6 bases). This CDR3 region has 13 residues. Germline loops: CDR1 MGHDK, CDR2 SYGVNS. With 1 base removed from V and 5 bases from J, the gap between germline ends came to 9 bases.

Worth noting for this clonotype: A junction boundary mismatches the germline segment, possibly from a read error. V and J are TRBV7-2 and TRBJ1-5; maybe TRBD1 (6 bases). The germline gives CDR1 SGHTA, CDR2 FQGNSA. The length of the CDR3 is 15 residues. CDR3 sequence reads: CASSSGQTSDQPQHF. CDR3 DNA: TGTGCCAGCAGCTCCGGACAGACTAGCGATCAGCCCCAGCATTTT.

The chain joins TRBV6-2 or TRBV6-3 to TRBJ2-5; D is perhaps TRBD2 (5 bases). The CDR3 spans 14 residues. Germline CDR1 is MNHEY and CDR2 is SVGEGT. The germline V and J ends were trimmed by 2 bases and 4 bases, with 11 bases remaining between them. The CDR3 bases are TGTGCCAGCAGTTACCCAGCGGTGGGAGAGACCCAGTACTTC. Amino acids: CASSYPAVGETQYF.

The chain employs TRBV20-1 and TRBJ1-2, with unresolved D. The CDR3 spans 13 residues. Trimming pared 6 bases from V and 2 bases from J, leaving 13 bases between. Germline V gives CDR1 DFQATT, CDR2 SNEGSKA (reference sequence). The CDR3 coding sequence is TGCAGTGCAGCGGTGGCGTCCAACTATGGCTACACCTTC. The encoded protein is CSAAVASNYGYTF.

The chain has TRBV20-1 and TRBJ2-2; 7 nucleotides align to TRBD2. Trimming at V came to 6 bases and at J to 0 bases, leaving 10 bases not matched to a gene. Looked up from germline, CDR1 is DFQATT and CDR2 is SNEGSKA (reference sequence). The CDR3 is 16 residues long. The CDR3 DNA sequence: TGCAGTGCCATGTATCGACGGGGGGCGAACACCGGGGAGCTGTTTTTT. Translation: CSAMYRRGANTGELFF.

The chain recombines TRBV28 with TRBJ1-2; weak D call: TRBD1 (5 bases). The V gene lost 1 base and the J gene lost 4 bases, with 16 bases spanning the gap. This CDR3 is built from 16 residues. CDR1 MDHEN and CDR2 SYDVKM come from the germline V gene. The CDR3, as DNA: TGTGCCAGCAGTTTATCCGGAAGGGGAGGTAGCTATGGCTACACCTTC. As protein: CASSLSGRGGSYGYTF.

The V call is TRBV11-2, the J call TRBJ2-6, with 7 bases matching TRBD2. The CDR3 consists of 18 residues. Germline V gives CDR1 SGHAT, CDR2 FQNNGV. V shed 7 bases and J 4 bases; nucleotides not matched to a gene: 16. CDR3 in DNA: TGTGCCAGCACCCGCAGCGGACTAGTCTCTGGGGGGGCCAACGTCCTGACTTTC. It specifies CASTRSGLVSGGANVLTF.

The chain has TRBV6-2 or TRBV6-3 and TRBJ2-2; the D gene is possibly TRBD2 (6 bases). With 6 bases removed from V and 4 bases from J, the gap between germline ends came to 15 bases. The germline gives CDR1 MNHEY, CDR2 SVGEGT. The CDR3 extends over 15 amino acids. The CDR3 reads CASSSGRLGTGELFF. CDR3 coding DNA: TGTGCCAGCAGCTCCGGGAGACTGGGCACCGGGGAGCTGTTTTTT.

The rearrangement links TRBV7-3 to TRBJ2-4; TRBD2 matches at 13 bases. The CDR3 is 16 residues long. CDR1 is SGHTA, CDR2 FQGTGA, per germline. Trimming took 0 bases from V and 13 from J; bases not matched to a gene: 9. CDR3 region: CASSLTRTSGSGEQYF. The CDR3 coding sequence is TGTGCCAGCAGCTTAACCCGGACTAGCGGGAGCGGTGAGCAGTACTTC.